This entry features one TCR beta chain sequence. Its antigen remains unidentified. Trimming removed 4 bases at V and 6 bases at J, with 10 bases between. Germline assignment: CDR1 SQVTM and CDR2 ANQGSEA. The CDR3 spans 12 residues. Sequencing used immunoSEQ multiplex PCR; TCRdb keeps in-frame clones, though not all of them. This table has about 150,000 clones, 86% appearing once. Separation from the roughly 670-subject first cohort characterized the roughly 120-subject validation cohort, to which the donors belonged. The data were obtained in a study of cytomegalovirus exposure and HLA in healthy donors. Points from the study as a whole: Subsequent analysis showed first-cohort TCR clusters tending to co-occur in about 110 validation repertoires. Cytomegalovirus association was assigned to about 150 TCR beta chains. Usually a TCR sequence was rare, but some public TCRs were found in many donors.

The source material was PBMCs. This chain uses TRBV29-1 with TRBJ2-1; a weak D match, TRBD1 (6 bases). The sequence came from a man aged 18-30 years in good health and CMV-seropositive. CDR3 bases: TGCAGCGTTGGCCAAGGGGGCAATGAGCAGTTCTTC. Encoded protein: CSVGQGGNEQFF.